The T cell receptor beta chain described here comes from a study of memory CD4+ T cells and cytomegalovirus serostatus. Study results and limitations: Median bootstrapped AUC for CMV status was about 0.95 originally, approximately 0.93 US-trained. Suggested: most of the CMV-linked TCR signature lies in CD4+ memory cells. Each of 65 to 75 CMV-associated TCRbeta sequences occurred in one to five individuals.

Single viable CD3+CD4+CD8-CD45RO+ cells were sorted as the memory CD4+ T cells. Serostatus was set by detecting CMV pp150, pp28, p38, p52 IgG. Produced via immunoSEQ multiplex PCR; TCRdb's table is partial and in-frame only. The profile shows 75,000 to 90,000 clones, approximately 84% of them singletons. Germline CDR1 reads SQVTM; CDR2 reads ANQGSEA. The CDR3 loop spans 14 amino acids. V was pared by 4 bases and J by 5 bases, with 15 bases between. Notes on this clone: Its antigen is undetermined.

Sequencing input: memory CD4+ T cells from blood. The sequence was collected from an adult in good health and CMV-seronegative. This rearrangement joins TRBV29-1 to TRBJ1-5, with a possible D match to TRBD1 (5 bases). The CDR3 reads CSVAAGRGDQPQHF. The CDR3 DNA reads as TGCAGCGTTGCCGCAGGTCGGGGGGATCAGCCCCAGCATTTT.